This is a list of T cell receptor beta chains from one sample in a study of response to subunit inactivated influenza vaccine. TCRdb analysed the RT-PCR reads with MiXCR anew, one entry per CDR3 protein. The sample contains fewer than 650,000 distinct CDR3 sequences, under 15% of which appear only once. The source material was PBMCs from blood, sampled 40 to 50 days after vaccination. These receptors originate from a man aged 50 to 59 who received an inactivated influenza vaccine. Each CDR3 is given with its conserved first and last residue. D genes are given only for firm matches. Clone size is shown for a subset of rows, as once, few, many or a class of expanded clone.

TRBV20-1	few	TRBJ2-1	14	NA	CSAEGLSTYNEQFF	TGCAGTGCGGAGGGACTGTCCACCTACAATGAGCAGTTCTTC
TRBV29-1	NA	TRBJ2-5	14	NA	CSGGGTGPQETQYF	TGCAGCGGGGGGGGAACAGGGCCCCAAGAGACCCAGTACTTC
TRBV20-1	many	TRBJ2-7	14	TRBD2	CSAWDSGSYYEQYF	TGCAGTGCTTGGGATAGCGGGAGTTACTACGAGCAGTACTTC
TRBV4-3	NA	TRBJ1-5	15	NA	CASSQGVLGNQPQHF	TGCGCCAGCAGCCAAGGGGTCCTGGGCAATCAGCCCCAGCATTTT
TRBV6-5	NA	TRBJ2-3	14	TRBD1	CASSLRQGKDTQYF	TGTGCCAGCAGTCTACGACAGGGAAAGGATACGCAGTATTTT
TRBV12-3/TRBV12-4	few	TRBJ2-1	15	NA	CASSLHGAPFNEQFF	TGTGCCAGCAGTTTACATGGGGCGCCGTTCAATGAGCAGTTCTTC
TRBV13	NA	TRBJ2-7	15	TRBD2	CASSLGREAPNEQYF	TGTGCCAGCAGCTTAGGGCGGGAGGCCCCCAACGAGCAGTACTTC
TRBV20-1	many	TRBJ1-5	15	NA	CSARDLAGWDQPQHF	TGCAGTGCTAGAGATCTGGCAGGGTGGGATCAGCCCCAGCATTTT
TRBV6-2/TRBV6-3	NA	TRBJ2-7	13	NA	CASTTRRRSEQYF	TGTGCCAGCACCACTCGGCGGAGGAGTGAGCAGTACTTC
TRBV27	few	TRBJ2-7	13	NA	CASRGGLSYEQYF	TGTGCCAGCAGGGGCGGGCTAAGCTACGAGCAGTACTTC
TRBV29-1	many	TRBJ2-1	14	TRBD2	CSVGLGTMSNEQFF	TGCAGCGTTGGTCTCGGGACTATGAGCAATGAGCAGTTCTTC
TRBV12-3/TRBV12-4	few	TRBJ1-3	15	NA	CASTLLQGPGNTIYF	TGTGCCAGCACCCTATTACAGGGACCTGGAAACACCATATATTTT
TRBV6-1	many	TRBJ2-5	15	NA	CASSEGSLLGETQYF	TGTGCCAGCAGTGAAGGCAGCCTATTGGGAGAGACCCAGTACTTC
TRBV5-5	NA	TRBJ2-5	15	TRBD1	CASSLEQGVGETQYF	TGTGCCAGCAGCTTGGAACAGGGGGTTGGAGAGACCCAGTACTTC
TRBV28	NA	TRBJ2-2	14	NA	CASSSTLGTGELFF	TGTGCCAGCAGTTCTACCCTCGGCACCGGGGAGCTGTTTTTT
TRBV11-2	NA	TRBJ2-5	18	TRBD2	CASSLVAVAGANQETQYF	TGTGCCAGCAGCTTAGTGGCGGTAGCGGGGGCTAACCAAGAGACCCAGTACTTC
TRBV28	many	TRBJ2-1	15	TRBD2	CASSRLAGAYNEQFF	TGTGCCAGCAGTCGACTAGCGGGGGCCTACAATGAGCAGTTCTTC
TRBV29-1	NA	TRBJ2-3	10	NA	CSVFSDTQYF	TGCAGCGTGTTCTCGGATACGCAGTATTTT
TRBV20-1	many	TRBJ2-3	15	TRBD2	CSYSPGLAGTDTQYF	TGCAGCTACTCTCCGGGACTAGCGGGCACAGATACGCAGTATTTT
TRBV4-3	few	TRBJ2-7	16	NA	CASSQDAAPKGAEQYF	TGCGCCAGCAGCCAAGATGCGGCCCCCAAAGGAGCCGAGCAGTACTTC
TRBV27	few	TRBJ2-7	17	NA	CASSLTQRQASSYEQYF	TGTGCCAGCAGTTTAACCCAACGACAGGCCAGCTCCTACGAGCAGTACTTC
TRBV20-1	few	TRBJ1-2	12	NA	CSAAAPNYGYTF	TGCAGTGCAGCAGCACCTAACTATGGCTACACCTTC
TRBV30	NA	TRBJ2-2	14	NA	CAWSLARNTGELFF	TGTGCCTGGAGTCTGGCCCGGAACACCGGGGAGCTGTTTTTT
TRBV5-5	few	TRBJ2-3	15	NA	CASSQDSVYTDTQYF	TGTGCCAGCAGCCAGGACAGTGTATACACAGATACGCAGTATTTT
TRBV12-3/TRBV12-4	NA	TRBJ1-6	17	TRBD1	CASSLGQLSSYNSPLHF	TGTGCCAGCAGTTTGGGACAGTTGAGCTCCTATAATTCACCCCTCCACTTT
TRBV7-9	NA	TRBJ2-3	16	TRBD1	CASSLAGTGVADTQYF	TGTGCCAGCAGCTTAGCCGGGACAGGGGTTGCAGATACGCAGTATTTT
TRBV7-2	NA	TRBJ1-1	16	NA	CASSLVVSALNTEAFF	TGTGCCAGCAGCTTAGTGGTGTCAGCCCTAAACACTGAAGCTTTCTTT
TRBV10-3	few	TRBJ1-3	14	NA	CAINGRGPGNTIYF	TGTGCCATCAACGGTCGGGGCCCTGGAAACACCATATATTTT
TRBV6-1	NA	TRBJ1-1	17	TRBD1	CASSKDRGAYSNTEAFF	TGTGCCAGCAGTAAGGACAGGGGGGCTTACTCGAACACTGAAGCTTTCTTT